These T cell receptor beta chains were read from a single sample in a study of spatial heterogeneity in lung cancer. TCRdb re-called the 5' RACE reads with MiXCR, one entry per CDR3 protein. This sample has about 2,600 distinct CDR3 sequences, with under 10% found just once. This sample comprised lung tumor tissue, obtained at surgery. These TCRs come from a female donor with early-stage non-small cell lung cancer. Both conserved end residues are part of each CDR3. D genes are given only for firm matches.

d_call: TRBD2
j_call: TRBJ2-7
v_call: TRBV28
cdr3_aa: CASRSEAGGPGEQYF

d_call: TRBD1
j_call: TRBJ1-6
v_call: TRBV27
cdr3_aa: CASSHKPGQGAYSPLHF

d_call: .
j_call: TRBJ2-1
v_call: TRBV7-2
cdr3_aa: CASSLAWRAGYNEQFF

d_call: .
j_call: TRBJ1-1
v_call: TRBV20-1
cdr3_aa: CSAREGTVNTEAFF

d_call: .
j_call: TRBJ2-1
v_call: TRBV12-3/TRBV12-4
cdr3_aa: CASSLVRYNEQFF

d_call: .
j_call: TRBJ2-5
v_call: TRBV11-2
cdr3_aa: CASSLDPVQYF

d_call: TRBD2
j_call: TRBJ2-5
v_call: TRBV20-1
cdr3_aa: CSAREGSGRVQETQYF

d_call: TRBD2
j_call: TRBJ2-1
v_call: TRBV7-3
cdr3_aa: CASSLIAGGPTGEQFF

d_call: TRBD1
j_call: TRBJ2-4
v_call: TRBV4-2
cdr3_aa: CASSQGRPRTGGEDIQYF

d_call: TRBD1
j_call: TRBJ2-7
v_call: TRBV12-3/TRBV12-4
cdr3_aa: CASSWTGGIDEQYF

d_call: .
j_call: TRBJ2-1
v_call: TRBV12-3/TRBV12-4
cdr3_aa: CASRVNRQEQFF

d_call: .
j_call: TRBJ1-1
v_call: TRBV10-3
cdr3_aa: CAISESEDGYTEAFF

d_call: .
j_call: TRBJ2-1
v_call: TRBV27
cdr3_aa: CASSPIQRDEQFF

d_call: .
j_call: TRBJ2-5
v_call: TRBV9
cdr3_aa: CASKGTIGETQYF

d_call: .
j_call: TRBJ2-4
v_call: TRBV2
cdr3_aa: CASSEVTSRGIQYF

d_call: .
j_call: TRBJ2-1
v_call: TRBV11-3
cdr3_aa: CASSLGEAPYNEQFF

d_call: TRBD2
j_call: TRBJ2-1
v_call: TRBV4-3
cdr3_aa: CASSPLGASGSDQFF

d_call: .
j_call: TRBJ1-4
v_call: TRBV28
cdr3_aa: CASSPGGEANEKLFF

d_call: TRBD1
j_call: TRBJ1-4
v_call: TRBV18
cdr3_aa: CASSPTGDAANEKLFF

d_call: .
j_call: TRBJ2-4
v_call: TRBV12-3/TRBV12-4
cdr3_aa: CASSVAKNIQYF

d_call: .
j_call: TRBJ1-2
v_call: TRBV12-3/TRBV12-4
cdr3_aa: CASSNTRTANYGYTF

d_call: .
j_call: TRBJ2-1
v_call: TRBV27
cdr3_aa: CASSPNRDYNEQFF

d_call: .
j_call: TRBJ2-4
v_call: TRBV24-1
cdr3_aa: CATSAGDVDIQYF

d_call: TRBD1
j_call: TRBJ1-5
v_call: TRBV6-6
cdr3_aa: CASRPTTGLKNQPQHF

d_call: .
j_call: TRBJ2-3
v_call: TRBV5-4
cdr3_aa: CASSLSTDTQYF

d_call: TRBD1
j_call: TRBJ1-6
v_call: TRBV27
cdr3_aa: CASSYAGTGNSPLHF

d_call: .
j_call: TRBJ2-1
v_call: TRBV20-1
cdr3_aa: CSALGNEQFF

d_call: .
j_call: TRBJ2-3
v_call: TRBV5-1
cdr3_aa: CASSLREAGDTQYF

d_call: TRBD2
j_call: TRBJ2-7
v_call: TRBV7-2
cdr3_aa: CASSRTSAYEQYF

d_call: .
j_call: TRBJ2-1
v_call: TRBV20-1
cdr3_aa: CSALTGWSNEQFF

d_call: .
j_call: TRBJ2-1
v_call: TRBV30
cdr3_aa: CAWSRTMAGLSSYNEQFF

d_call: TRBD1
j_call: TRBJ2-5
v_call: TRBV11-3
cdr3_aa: CASSSRDRTIGTQYF

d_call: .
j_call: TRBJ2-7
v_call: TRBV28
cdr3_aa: CASSPLGTYEQYF

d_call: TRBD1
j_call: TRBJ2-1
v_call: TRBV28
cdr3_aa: CASSTNGQGAGNEQFF

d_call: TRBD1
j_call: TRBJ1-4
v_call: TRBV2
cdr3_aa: CASSSVSGQGLEKLFF

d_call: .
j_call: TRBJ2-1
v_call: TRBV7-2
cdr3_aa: CASSLGVGNEQFF

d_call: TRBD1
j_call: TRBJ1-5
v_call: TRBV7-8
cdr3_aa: CASSTYRGLNQPQHF

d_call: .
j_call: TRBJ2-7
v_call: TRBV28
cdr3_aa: CASSLRGTYEQYF

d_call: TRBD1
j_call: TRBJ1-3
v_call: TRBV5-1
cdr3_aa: CASRQGSSSGNTIYF

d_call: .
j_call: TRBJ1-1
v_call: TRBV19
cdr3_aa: CASRGQQNTEAFF

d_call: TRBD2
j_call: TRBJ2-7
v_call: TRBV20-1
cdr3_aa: CSAILAGGTYEQYF

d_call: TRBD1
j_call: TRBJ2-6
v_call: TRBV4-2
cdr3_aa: CASSQEKDRAGANVLTF

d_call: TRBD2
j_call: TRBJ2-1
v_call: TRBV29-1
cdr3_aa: CSGIGTSGSFNEQFF

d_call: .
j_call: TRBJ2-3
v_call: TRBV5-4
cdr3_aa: CASSYPGARTDTQYF

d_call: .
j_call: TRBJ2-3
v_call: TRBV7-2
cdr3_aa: CASTPGFGTDTQYF

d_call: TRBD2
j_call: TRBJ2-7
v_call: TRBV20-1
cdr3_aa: CSAIERGRESSYEQYF

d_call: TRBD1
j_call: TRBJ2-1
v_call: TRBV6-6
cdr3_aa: CASSYWRQGRLYNEQFF

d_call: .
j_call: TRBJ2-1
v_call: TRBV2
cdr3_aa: CASSENWGSYNEQFF

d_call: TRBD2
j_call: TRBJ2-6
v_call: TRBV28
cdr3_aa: CASMTAGGLYSGANVLTF

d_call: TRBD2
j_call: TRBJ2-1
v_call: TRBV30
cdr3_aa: CAWRALAGGRHEQFF

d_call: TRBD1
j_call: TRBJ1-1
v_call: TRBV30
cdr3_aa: CAWSRTGTEAFF

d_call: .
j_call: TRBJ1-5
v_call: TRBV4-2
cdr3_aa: CASSQDPQGKGHQPQHF

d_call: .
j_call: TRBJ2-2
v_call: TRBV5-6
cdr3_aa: CASSPEGLSGELFF

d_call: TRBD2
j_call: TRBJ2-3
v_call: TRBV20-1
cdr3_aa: CSALASGRSDTQYF

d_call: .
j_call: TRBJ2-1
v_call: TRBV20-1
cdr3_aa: CSARWWRSYNEQFF

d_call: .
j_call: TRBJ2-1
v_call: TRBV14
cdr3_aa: CASSPRTKVNEQFF

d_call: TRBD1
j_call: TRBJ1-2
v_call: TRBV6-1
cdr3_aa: CASSEVGTGGSYGYTF

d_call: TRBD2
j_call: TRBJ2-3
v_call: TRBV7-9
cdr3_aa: CASARGASGRVDTQYF

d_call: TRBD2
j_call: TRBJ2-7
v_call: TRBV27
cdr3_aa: CASSPGLAGSLEQYF

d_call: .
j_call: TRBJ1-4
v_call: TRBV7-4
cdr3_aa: CASSLGREKLFF